This TCR beta chain was recorded in a study of blood T cell repertoires in COVID-19. About the study: Sites in the United States, Italy and Spain provided acute and convalescent COVID-19 samples. In each case, the material was cDNA or gDNA derived from T cells, B-cell-depleted T cells, or PBMCs.

Living in under 30 US areas, the participants were between roughly 18 and 90 years of age. Recovered status applied to Cohort 3 donors who had two consecutive negative PCRs. It also applied to those with clearance or with symptom resolution. The CDR3 runs to 15 residues. Trimming shortened V by 0 bases and J by 8 bases, and 14 bases separated the two germline ends. CDR1 is SGDLS and CDR2 is YYNGEE in the germline V gene. Generated by immunoSEQ multiplex PCR, the TCRdb table keeps only in-frame clones and is missing some. The sample has around 140,000 clones; 75% to 90% are singletons. This TCR derives from a man aged 60 to 75 who had recovered from COVID-19. The rearrangement joins TRBV9 to TRBJ1-4; possible D gene TRBD1, 5 bases. The sequenced sample was PBMCs or T cells enriched from blood (not recorded which). The CDR3 is CASSVDPQGVEKLFF. The CDR3 DNA follows: TGTGCCAGCAGCGTAGATCCGCAGGGCGTCGAAAAACTGTTTTTT.